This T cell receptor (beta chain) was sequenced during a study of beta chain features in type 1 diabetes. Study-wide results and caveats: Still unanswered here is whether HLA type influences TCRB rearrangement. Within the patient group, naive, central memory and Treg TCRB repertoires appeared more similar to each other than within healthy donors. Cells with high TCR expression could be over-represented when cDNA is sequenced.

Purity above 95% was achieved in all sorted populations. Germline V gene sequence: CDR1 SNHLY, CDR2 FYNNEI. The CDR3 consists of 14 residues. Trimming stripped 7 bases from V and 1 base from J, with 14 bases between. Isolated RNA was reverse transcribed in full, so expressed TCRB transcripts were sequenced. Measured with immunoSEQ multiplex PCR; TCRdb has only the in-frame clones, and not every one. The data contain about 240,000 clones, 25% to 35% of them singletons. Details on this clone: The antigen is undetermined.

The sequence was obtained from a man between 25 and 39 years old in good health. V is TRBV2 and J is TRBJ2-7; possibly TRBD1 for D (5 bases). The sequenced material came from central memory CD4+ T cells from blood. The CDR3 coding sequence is TGTGCCAGCACCTCCCGGACACAATCCTACGAGCAGTACTTC. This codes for CASTSRTQSYEQYF.